This is a list of T cell receptor beta chains from one sample in a study of cytomegalovirus exposure and HLA in healthy donors. TCRdb's copy holds only in-frame clones and misses some; the assay was immunoSEQ multiplex PCR. The data show around 130,000 clones, and the top ten clones hold 2%. The sequencing sample was made of PBMCs. These receptors originate from a woman aged 55-70 years in good health and CMV-seronegative. Both conserved end residues are part of each CDR3. The D gene is left open where the match is weak.

>.|TRBV5-4|TRBJ1-1
TGTGCCAGCAGCTCCACAGGGTACACTGAAGCTTTCTTT
CASSSTGYTEAFF
>TRBD1|TRBV6-5|TRBJ2-7
TGTGCCAGCAGTTATGGGCAGGGGGCGTACGAGCAGTACTTC
CASSYGQGAYEQYF
>.|TRBV4-1|TRBJ1-4
TGCGCCAGCAGCCTCCCCGGACAGCCAACCCTTCCTGCCGAAAAACTGTTTTTT
CASSLPGQPTLPAEKLFF
>TRBD1|TRBV5-1|TRBJ2-7
TGCGCCAGCAGCTTGGGGACAGGGGCGGACGAGCAGTACTTC
CASSLGTGADEQYF
>.|TRBV2|TRBJ2-2
TGTGCCAGCAAGTTCGGGGAAGGCACCGGGGAGCTGTTTTTT
CASKFGEGTGELFF
>TRBD1|TRBV9|TRBJ2-6
TGTGCCAGCAGCGTAGGTGTGGCAGGGGGCACCTCTGGGGCCAACGTCCTGACTTTC
CASSVGVAGGTSGANVLTF
>.|TRBV6-5|TRBJ1-1
TGTGCCAGCAGTTACGTCGCGGCGGGGAACACTGAAGCTTTCTTT
CASSYVAAGNTEAFF
>TRBD1|TRBV29-1|TRBJ2-7
TGCAGCGTTGTCGTCTTCAAAGACAGGGGACCCTTGGGGGAGCAGTACTTC
CSVVVFKDRGPLGEQYF
>TRBD1|TRBV18|TRBJ1-1
TGTGCCAGCTCACCTAGGACAGGACGGGGCCCTGAAGCTTTCTTT
CASSPRTGRGPEAFF
>.|TRBV7-3|TRBJ1-1
TGTGCCAGCAGCTTGGACAGGAACACTGAAGCTTTCTTT
CASSLDRNTEAFF
>.|TRBV4-2|TRBJ1-2
TGTGCCAGCAGCCAAGAAATCTCCGAGGTTGGTGGCTACACCTTC
CASSQEISEVGGYTF
>TRBD2|TRBV2|TRBJ2-7
TGTGCCAGCAGGGCCTCACTAGCGGGGACGACCTACGAGCAGTACTTC
CASRASLAGTTYEQYF
>.|TRBV5-8|TRBJ1-5
TGTGCCAGCAACTTTCCAGGGGTTAGCAATCAGCCCCAGCATTTT
CASNFPGVSNQPQHF
>.|TRBV5-1|TRBJ1-2
TGCGCCAGCAGCTTCGGAGGGATCCTCTATGGCTACACCTTC
CASSFGGILYGYTF
>.|TRBV6-6|TRBJ1-1
TGTGCCAGCAGTTGGGGTGGGGGCCAGGACGCTTTCTTT
CASSWGGGQDAFF
>.|TRBV11-2|TRBJ2-7
TGTGCCAGCAGCCCAAATTACGAGCAGTACTTC
CASSPNYEQYF
>TRBD1|TRBV5-1|TRBJ1-5
TGCGCCAGCAGACCGACAGGGCCAAATCAGCCCCAGCATTTT
CASRPTGPNQPQHF
>TRBD1|TRBV30|TRBJ2-6
TGTGCCTGTGGGCATCGGACAGGGTTATCTGGGGCCAACGTCCTGACTTTC
CACGHRTGLSGANVLTF